Each of the 3 T cell receptor beta chains below was sequenced from the same sample in a study of blood T cell repertoires in COVID-19. The data were produced by immunoSEQ multiplex PCR, yet TCRdb's version contains in-frame clones alone and is incomplete. The sample carries approximately 85,000 clones, about nine tenths recorded once. The sample comprised peripheral blood. Every receptor here comes from a man between 50 and 59 years old with active or convalescent COVID-19.

The chain combines TRBV7-2 with TRBJ2-1; D is unclear. Germline V gene sequence: CDR1 SGHTA, CDR2 FQGNSA. The CDR3 covers 13 residues. V lost 1 base to trimming and J lost 10 bases, with 11 bases between them. In DNA form, the CDR3 reads TGTGCCAGCAGCTTAGAAGACCTGCGGGAGCAGTTCTTC. It specifies CASSLEDLREQFF.

CDR3 DNA: TGTGCCAGCAGTGAAGCGCTTCTGGCGGGAGAGACCCAGTACTTC. This gives the protein CASSEALLAGETQYF. This chain links TRBV2 with TRBJ2-5, with D possibly being TRBD2 (5 bases). V was pared by 0 bases and J by 4 bases, with 12 bases between. The V gene's germline CDR1 is SNHLY and CDR2 FYNNEI. CDR3 length equals 15 residues.

The chain joins TRBV9 to TRBJ1-5; possibly TRBD1 for D (5 bases). The CDR3 spans 15 residues. Trimming removed 0 bases at V and 4 bases at J, with 11 bases between. Germline V gene data show CDR1 as SGDLS and CDR2 as YYNGEE. The CDR3 sequence: CASSVDGAGNQPQHF. CDR3 nucleotide sequence: TGTGCCAGCAGCGTAGATGGGGCAGGTAATCAGCCCCAGCATTTT.